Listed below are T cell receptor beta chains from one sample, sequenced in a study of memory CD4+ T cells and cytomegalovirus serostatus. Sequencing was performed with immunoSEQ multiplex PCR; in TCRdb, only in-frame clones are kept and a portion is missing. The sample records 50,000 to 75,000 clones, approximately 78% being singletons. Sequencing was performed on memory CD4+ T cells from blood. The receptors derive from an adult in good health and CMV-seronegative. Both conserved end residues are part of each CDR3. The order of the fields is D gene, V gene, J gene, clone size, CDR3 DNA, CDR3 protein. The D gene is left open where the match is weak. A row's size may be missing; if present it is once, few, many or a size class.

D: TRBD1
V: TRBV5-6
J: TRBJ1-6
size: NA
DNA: TGTGCCAGCAGCCCTGACAGGGCCCGGAATTCACCCCTCCACTTT
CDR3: CASSPDRARNSPLHF

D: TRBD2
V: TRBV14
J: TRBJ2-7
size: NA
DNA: TGTGCCAGCAGCCAAGGTACTAGCGGGGTCTACGAGCAGTACTTC
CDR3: CASSQGTSGVYEQYF

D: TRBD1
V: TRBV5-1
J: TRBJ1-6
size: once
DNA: TGCGCCAGCAAGGTCGGGACAGGACTTAATTCACCCCTCCACTTT
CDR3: CASKVGTGLNSPLHF

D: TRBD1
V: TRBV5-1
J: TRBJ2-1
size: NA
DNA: TGCGCCAGCAGCCCGACAGGGTATGGGAATGAGCAGTTCTTC
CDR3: CASSPTGYGNEQFF

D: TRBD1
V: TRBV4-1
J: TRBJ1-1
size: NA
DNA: TGCGCCAGCAGCCAACCGACAGGGGTTAGCACTGAAGCTTTCTTT
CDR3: CASSQPTGVSTEAFF

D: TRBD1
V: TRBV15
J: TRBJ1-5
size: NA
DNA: TGTGCCACGCAGGGACAGGGGGCTGCTCAGCATGTCAATCAGCCCCAGCATTTT
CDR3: CATQGQGAAQHVNQPQHF

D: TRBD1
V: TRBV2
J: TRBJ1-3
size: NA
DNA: TGTGCCAGCAGTGTACAGGGGGGCGGAAACACCATATATTTT
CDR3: CASSVQGGGNTIYF

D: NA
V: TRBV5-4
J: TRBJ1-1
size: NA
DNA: TGTGCCAGCAGCCCCCGGGCGGGGAGAGGGACTGAAGCTTTCTTT
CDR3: CASSPRAGRGTEAFF

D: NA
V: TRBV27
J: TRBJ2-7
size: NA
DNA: TGTGCCAGCTCCCCCTGGAGGGGGCCCACTACCTACGAGCAGTACTTC
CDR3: CASSPWRGPTTYEQYF

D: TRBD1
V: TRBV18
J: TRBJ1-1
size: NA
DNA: TGTGCCAGCTCACCCGAAACCGGGACAGGGTACACTTTCTTT
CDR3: CASSPETGTGYTFF

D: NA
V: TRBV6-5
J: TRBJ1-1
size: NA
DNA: TGTGCCAGCAATACGGGCCCCACCGCCCACACTGAAGCTTTCTTT
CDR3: CASNTGPTAHTEAFF

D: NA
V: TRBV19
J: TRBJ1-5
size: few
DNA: TGTGCCAGTAGTATAGGGAGGGCTGGCAATCAGCCCCAGCATTTT
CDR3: CASSIGRAGNQPQHF

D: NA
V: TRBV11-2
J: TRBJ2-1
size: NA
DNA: TGTGCCAGCAGCTTACTTGCGGCACAGGGTGAGCAGTTCTTC
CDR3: CASSLLAAQGEQFF

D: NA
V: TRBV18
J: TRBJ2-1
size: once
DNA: TGTGCCAGCTCACCCCGTAGGGAGGACAATGAGCAGTTCTTC
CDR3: CASSPRREDNEQFF

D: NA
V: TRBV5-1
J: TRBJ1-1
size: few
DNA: TGCGCCAGCAGCTCCGGACGGGACCGTAACACTGAAGCTTTCTTT
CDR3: CASSSGRDRNTEAFF

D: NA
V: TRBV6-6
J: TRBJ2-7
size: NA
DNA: TGTGCCAGCAGTGGGGGGTCACGGCAGACCTACGAGCAGTACTTC
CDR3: CASSGGSRQTYEQYF

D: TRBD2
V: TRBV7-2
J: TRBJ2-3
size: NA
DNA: TGTGCCAGCAGCTCGATCCGACTAGCGGCCACAGATACGCAGTATTTT
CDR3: CASSSIRLAATDTQYF

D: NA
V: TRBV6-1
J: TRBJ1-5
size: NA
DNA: TGTGCCAGCAATATGCCCCGGGCGGGGAATCAGCCCCAGCATTTT
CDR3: CASNMPRAGNQPQHF

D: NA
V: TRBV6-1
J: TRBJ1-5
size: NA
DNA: TGTGCCAGCAGTGAAGTAGCAAGATGGACAGGCAATCAGCCCCAGCATTTT
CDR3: CASSEVARWTGNQPQHF

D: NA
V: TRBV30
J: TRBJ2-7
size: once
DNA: TGTGCCTGGAGTGTTTCCGGGCTTTACGAGCAGTACTTC
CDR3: CAWSVSGLYEQYF

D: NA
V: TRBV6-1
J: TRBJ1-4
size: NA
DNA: TGTGCCAGCAGTAATGAGGCTGGATATGAAAAACTGTTTTTT
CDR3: CASSNEAGYEKLFF

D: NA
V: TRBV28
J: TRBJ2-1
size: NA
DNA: TGTGCCAGCAGTTACTACTACAATGAGCAGTTCTTC
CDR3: CASSYYYNEQFF

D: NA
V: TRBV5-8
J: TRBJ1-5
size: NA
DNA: TGTGCCAGCACCACACTTCAGAGGAGCGAGCCCCAGCATTTT
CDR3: CASTTLQRSEPQHF

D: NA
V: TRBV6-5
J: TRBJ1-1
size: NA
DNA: TGTGCCAGCAGTTACACGGCGGTCAGCACTGAAGCTTTCTTT
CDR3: CASSYTAVSTEAFF

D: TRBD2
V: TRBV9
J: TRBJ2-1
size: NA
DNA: TGTGCCAGCAGCGGCTCTCCGGGACTAGTAACCAATGAGCAGTTCTTC
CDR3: CASSGSPGLVTNEQFF

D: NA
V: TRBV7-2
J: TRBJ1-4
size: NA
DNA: TGTGCCAGCAGCTTAGTCGGCGAAAAACTGTTTTTT
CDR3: CASSLVGEKLFF

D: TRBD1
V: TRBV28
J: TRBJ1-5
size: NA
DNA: TGTGCCAGCAGTTTCCGGACAGGGTTGGTTCAGCCCCAGCATTTT
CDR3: CASSFRTGLVQPQHF

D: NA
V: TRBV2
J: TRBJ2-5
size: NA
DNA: TGTGCCAGCAGTGAGCGCGGCAGAGCCCACCAAGAGACCCAGTACTTC
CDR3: CASSERGRAHQETQYF

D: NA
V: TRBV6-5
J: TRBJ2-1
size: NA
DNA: TGTGCCAGCAGGTTTCGCTCAGAGGGGGGGGCAAAATTCTTC
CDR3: CASRFRSEGGAKFF

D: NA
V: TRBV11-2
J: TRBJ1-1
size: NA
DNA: TGTGCCAGTTCACTACGGACTGAAGCTTTCTTT
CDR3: CASSLRTEAFF

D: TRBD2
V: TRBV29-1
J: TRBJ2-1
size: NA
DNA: TGCAGCGGCTACGGTAGCGGGAGCTCCTACAATGAGCAGTTCTTC
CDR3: CSGYGSGSSYNEQFF

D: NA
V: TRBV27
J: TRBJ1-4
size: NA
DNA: TGTGCCAGCAGTTTACGGTGGGGAACGGGGGAAAAACTGTTTTTT
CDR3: CASSLRWGTGEKLFF

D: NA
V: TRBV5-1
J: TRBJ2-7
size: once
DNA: TGCGCCAGCAGCTTATATACGGACAGCAACTACGAGCAGTACTTC
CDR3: CASSLYTDSNYEQYF

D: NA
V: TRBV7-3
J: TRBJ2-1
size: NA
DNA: TGTGCCAGCAGCTTACAAACCTACAATGAGCAGTTCTTC
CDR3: CASSLQTYNEQFF

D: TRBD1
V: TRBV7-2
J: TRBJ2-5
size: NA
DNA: TGTGCCAGCAGACAAAACCGGGACAGGCGACAAGAGACCCAGTACTTC
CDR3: CASRQNRDRRQETQYF

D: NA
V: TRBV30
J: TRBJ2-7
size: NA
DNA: TGTGCCTGGAGTGACAGGGCTCGCGAGCAGTACTTC
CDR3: CAWSDRAREQYF

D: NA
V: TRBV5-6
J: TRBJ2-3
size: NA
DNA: TGTGCCAGCAGCTTGGTACAGGCAGGGCCAGATACGCAGTATTTT
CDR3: CASSLVQAGPDTQYF